This TCR beta chain came from a study of T cells expressing NK-cell markers. Turning to the study itself: Beta-chain profiling covered CD3+CD56+NKG2C+, CD3+CD56+NKG2C- and CD3+CD56-NKG2C+ sorted subsets.

The CDR3 is made up of 15 amino acids. CDR1 is LGHDT, CDR2 YNNKEL, per germline (reference sequence). TCRdb reanalyzed the 5' RACE reads and collapses them to one entry per CDR3 protein, without DNA. The sample includes about 460,000 distinct CDR3 sequences. Input material: blood T cells: a sorted CD56 or NKG2C T cell subset, CD4+ or CD8+ T cells, or bulk PBMC T cells (not recorded which). The TCR originated in a woman between 50 and 59 years old in good health. The chain links TRBV3-1 to TRBJ2-2; TCRdb outputs TRBD2, but without DNA this stays unchecked. CDR3 sequence: CASNPSGSITGELFF.